The clone carrying this T cell receptor (beta chain) was seen a single time. The data were obtained in a study of blood T cell repertoires in COVID-19. Study-wide context: Material from acute and convalescent COVID-19 was sourced from the United States, Italy and Spain.

TCRdb's copy holds only in-frame clones and misses some; the assay was immunoSEQ multiplex PCR. The data show about 74,000 clones, about 88% seen once. This CDR3 comprises 16 residues. V was cut by 3 bases and J by 4 bases, with 16 bases left in between. CDR1 is LNHDA, CDR2 SQIVND, per germline (reference sequence). This clonotype originated in a man in his 70s with active or convalescent COVID-19. Sequencing was performed on peripheral blood. The chain is built from TRBV19 and TRBJ1-5; D is possibly TRBD1 (6 bases). CDR3 bases: TGTGCCAGTAGTATGTTCGGCAGGGGATGGAATCAGCCCCAGCATTTT. Translation gives CASSMFGRGWNQPQHF. Complete variable domain (other parts from reference TRBV19 and TRBJ1-5): DGGITQSPKYLFRKEGQNVTLSCEQNLNHDAMYWYRQDPGQGLRLIYYSQIVNDFQKGDIAEGYSVSREKKESFPLTVTSAQKNPTAFYLCASSMFGRGWNQPQHFGDGTRLSIL.